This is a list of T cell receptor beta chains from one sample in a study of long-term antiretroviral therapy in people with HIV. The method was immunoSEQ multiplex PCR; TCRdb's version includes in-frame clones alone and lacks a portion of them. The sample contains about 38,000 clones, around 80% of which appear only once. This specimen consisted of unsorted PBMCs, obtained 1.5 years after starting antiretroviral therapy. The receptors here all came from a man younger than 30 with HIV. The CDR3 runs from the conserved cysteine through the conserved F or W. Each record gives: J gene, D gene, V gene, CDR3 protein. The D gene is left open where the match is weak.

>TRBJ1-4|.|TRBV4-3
CASSQDRANEKLFF
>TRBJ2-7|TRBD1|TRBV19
CASSNRDRGYEQYF
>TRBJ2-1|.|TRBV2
CAIGGRDMIPSSYNEQFF
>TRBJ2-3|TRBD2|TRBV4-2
CASSPAAGASTDTQYF
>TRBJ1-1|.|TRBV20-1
CSAKRATEAFF
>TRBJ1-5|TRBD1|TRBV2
CASSTDRGGNQPQHF
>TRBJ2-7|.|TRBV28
CASSFGDLLYEQYF
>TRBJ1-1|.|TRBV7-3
CASSPIGGVGTEAFF
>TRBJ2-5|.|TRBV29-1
CSVESGPETQYF
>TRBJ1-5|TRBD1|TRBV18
CASSPDRGNQPQHF
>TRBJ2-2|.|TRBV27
CASSLRGELFF
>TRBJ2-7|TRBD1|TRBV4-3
CASSHTDRALPYEQYF
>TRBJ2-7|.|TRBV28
CASSLWETGRDEQYF
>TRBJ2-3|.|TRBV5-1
CASSLRTRTDTQYF
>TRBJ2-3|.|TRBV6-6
CASSVGVLVDTQYF
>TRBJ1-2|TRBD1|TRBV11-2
CASSARDSGKPVNYGYTF
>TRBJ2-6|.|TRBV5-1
CASSLGLSGANVLTF
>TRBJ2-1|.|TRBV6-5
CASSYGSEQFF
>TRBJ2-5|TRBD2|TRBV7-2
CASSNPTSGIETQYF
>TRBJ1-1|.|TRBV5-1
CASSLWAGLNTEAFF
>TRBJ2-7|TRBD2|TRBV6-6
CASSYNREEGQYF
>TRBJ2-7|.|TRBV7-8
CASNYDYSYEQYF
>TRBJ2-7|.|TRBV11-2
CASIEVPRGEQYF
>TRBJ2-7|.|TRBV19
CASSIGPAGYEQYF
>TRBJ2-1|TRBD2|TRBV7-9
CASSSSGRADNEQFF
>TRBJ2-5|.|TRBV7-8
CASSLVSIKETQYF
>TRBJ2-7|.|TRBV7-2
CASSLELSSYEQYF
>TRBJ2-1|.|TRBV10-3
CAINSDQEGLLQFF
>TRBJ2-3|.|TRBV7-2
CASSPPGSRGDTQYF
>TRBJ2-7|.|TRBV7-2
CASSQPSETLPYEQYF
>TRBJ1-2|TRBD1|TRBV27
CASSPFRGTLYGYTF
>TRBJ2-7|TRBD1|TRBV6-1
CASSPITQGAEQYF
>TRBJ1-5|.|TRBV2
CASREGGNSNQPQHF
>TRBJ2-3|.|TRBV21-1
CASSKDSAAPSDTQYF
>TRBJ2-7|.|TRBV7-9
CASSTRGATDEQYF
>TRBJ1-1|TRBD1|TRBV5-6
CASSEGQGYKTEAFF
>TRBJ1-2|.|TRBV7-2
CASQGDSHFYGYTF
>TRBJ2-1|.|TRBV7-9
CASSQISNEQFF
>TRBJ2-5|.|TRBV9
CASSVGKGQETQYF
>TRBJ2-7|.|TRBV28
CASSMTATIYEQYF
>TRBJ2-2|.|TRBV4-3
CASSQDVEGMNTGELFF
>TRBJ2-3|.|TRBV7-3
CASSLDPPDTQYF
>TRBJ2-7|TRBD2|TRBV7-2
CASSLASTSGSYEQYF
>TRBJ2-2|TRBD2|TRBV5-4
CASSGGRGGTGELFF
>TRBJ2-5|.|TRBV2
CASGGRSYEETQYF
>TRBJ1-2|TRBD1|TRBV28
CASRLEISTGVNYGYTF
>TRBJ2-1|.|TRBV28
CASSFKDWYNEGFF
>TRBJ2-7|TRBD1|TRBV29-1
CSVVRGPYEQYF
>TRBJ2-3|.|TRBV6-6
CASADSLPTDTQYF
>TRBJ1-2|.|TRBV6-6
CASRHLDESNYGYTF
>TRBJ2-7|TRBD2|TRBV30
CAWSNSGSEQYF
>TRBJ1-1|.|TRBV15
CATSRAQGIAEAFF
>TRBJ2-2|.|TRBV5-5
CASSFRSNTGELFF
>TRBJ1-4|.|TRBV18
CASSPGWQNEKLFF
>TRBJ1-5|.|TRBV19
CASSIYLDQPQHF
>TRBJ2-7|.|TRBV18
CASTRQAVDEQYF
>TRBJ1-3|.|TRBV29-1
CSVGADSGNTIYF
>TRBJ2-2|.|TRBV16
CASSQSGAGELFF
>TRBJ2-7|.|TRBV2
CASREGYEQYF